This TCR beta chain was documented in a study of tissue T cells after allogeneic stem cell transplantation. This clone was seen once. Its antigen is as yet unknown. These gene names are mouse names. Assay used: immunoSEQ multiplex PCR; TCRdb lists only in-frame clones, some missing. Altogether 40,000 to 60,000 clones are present, less than 75% being singletons, with the ten largest covering approximately 0.7%. Study observations and caveats: Anatomically similar tissues had similar TCR repertoires within each patient. Some tissue clones might be persisting host cells; their alloreactivity or antigen specificity was not determined. Few T cell clones were shared across patients, but motif clusters showed tissue-specific shared signatures.

The sequencing input was sorted cells pooled from one or two spleens. The TCR comes from a pool of C57BL/6 mice in good health.

Incomplete CDR3 DNA: TGTGCCAGCGGTGTAGCGAACCAAGACACCCAGTAC. It is translated as CASGVANQDTQY. The entire CDR3 reads CASGVANQDTQYF. V is TRBV13-2 and J is TRBJ2-5; D call uncertain. The read falls 1 residue short of the CDR3 end, and the missing part is taken from the germline J gene. V lost 3 bases to trimming and J lost 0 bases, with 5 bases between them. The CDR3 totals 13 residues. Germline V gene sequence: CDR1 NNHNN, CDR2 SYGAGS (reference sequence).